One T cell receptor (beta chain) is described in this entry. Its antigen remains unknown. One end of the junction does not line up with germline, which may come from a read error. The germline V gene encodes CDR1 SGHRS and CDR2 YFSETQ. CDR3 length: 14 amino acids. This sample is drawn from a study of identical twins' blood T cells. TCR cDNA libraries came from RNA via a modified published protocol. How the authors handled the data: Per-library CDR3 reads ranged 2.2 to 3.6 million; clonotypes, ~85,000 to ~500,000. TCRdb used MiXCR to reprocess the 5' RACE reads, holding one entry per CDR3 protein. TCRdb assigned the V and J calls; the authors' analysis was not used. The table lists hundreds of thousands of distinct CDR3 sequences, 28% of them singletons. Study results and caveats: Abundant TCRbeta CDR3s overlapped more between twins than with unrelated donors.

Sequencing was carried out using PBMCs. The rearrangement links TRBV5-1 to TRBJ2-1; TRBD2 matches 7 bases. The clonotype comes from a woman aged 18-55 years in good health. The CDR3 here is CAGSLAVGGNEQFF. Here the CDR3 DNA reads TGCGCCGGCAGCTTGGCGGTCGGGGGGAATGAGCAGTTCTTC.